The 27 T cell receptor beta chains below all came from one sample that was sequenced in a study of blood T cell repertoires in COVID-19. TCRdb keeps only in-frame clones here, not all; method: immunoSEQ multiplex PCR. The profile shows about 300,000 clones, 80% to 95% of them singletons. Sequencing used peripheral blood. The receptors derive from a woman aged 25 to 45 with COVID-19, enrolled during active disease.

This clone appeared a few times. The same CDR3 is also encoded by other DNA sequences in this sample. This chain links TRBV5-1 with TRBJ2-5, with a tentative D call TRBD2 (6 bases). V lost 0 bases, J lost 4 bases, and 7 bases lay in between. Germline-derived CDR1 and CDR2 are SGHRS and YFSETQ. This CDR3 is 13 amino acids long. CDR3 DNA sequence: TGCGCCAGCAGCTTGGGGGGAGGAGAGACCCAGTACTTC. Residues: CASSLGGGETQYF.

The V gene is TRBV28, the J gene TRBJ2-1; D not resolved. Germline V CDR1 and CDR2: MDHEN, SYDVKM. Trimming took 6 bases from V and 0 from J, leaving 12 bases between them. The CDR3 runs to 15 residues. This CDR3 is CASRPHGPSYNEQFF. Written as DNA, the CDR3 is TGTGCCAGCAGGCCCCACGGTCCCTCCTACAATGAGCAGTTCTTC.

This chain links TRBV5-4 with TRBJ2-1; TRBD1 agrees at 7 bases. Germline CDR1 reads SGHNT; CDR2 reads YYREEE (reference sequence). V lost 6 bases, J lost 4 bases, and 7 bases stayed unmatched. The CDR3 is made up of 14 amino acids. CDR3 in DNA: TGTGCCAGCATCGGGGACAGAGAGTACAATGAGCAGTTCTTC. It is translated as CASIGDREYNEQFF.

The chain recombines TRBV3-1 (or the pseudogene TRBV3-2) with TRBJ2-5; TRBD2 aligns across 13 bases. V trimming: 1 base; J trimming: 5 bases; junction bases outside the gene matches: 4. The CDR3 extends over 16 amino acids. The germline gives CDR1 LGHDT, CDR2 YNNKEL (reference sequence). CDR3 in DNA: TGTGCCAGCAGCCAAGTTCAGACTAGCGGGGGGGAGACCCAGTACTTC. This encodes CASSQVQTSGGETQYF.

This clone has just one count. The V call is TRBV10-3, the J call TRBJ2-1, with a possible D match to TRBD2 (5 bases). The germline V gene encodes CDR1 ENHRY and CDR2 SYGVKD. The V and J ends lost 10 bases and 9 bases respectively, with 19 bases between them. This CDR3 has 13 amino acids. CDR3 in DNA: TGTGCCACGCTGATTCGGGAAGGGTTTGAGCAGTTCTTC. It translates to CATLIREGFEQFF.

This chain uses TRBV10-2 with TRBJ2-7; 10 bases match TRBD1. The germline V gene encodes CDR1 WSHSY and CDR2 SAAADI. After removal of 4 bases from V and 0 bases from J, the junction contained 12 bases not matched to a gene. The CDR3 covers 18 residues. CDR3 DNA: TGCGCCAGCAGTGGGGACAGGGGATTGACTAGCGTCTCCTACGAGCAGTACTTC. Translating it yields CASSGDRGLTSVSYEQYF.

The genes are TRBV11-2 and TRBJ2-7; tentative D call: TRBD1 (5 bases). Germline V gene lookup returns CDR1 SGHAT and CDR2 FQNNGV. The CDR3 runs to 14 residues. Trimming stripped 0 bases from V and 4 bases from J, with 10 bases between. CDR3 coding DNA: TGTGCCAGCAGCTTAGATCTTGGGGCTTACGAGCAGTACTTC. Encoded protein: CASSLDLGAYEQYF.

V usage is TRBV19 and J usage is TRBJ1-1; D is possibly TRBD1 (5 bases). Per germline, CDR1 LNHDA and CDR2 SQIVND (reference sequence). The CDR3 totals 14 residues. V was shortened by 4 bases and J by 1 base, with 10 bases between the two germline ends. CDR3 DNA: TGTGCCAGTAGTAAAAAGACAGCGAACACTGAAGCTTTCTTT. It yields the protein CASSKKTANTEAFF. The complete variable domain, with remaining parts taken from reference TRBV19 and TRBJ1-1, reads DGGITQSPKYLFRKEGQNVTLSCEQNLNHDAMYWYRQDPGQGLRLIYYSQIVNDFQKGDIAEGYSVSREKKESFPLTVTSAQKNPTAFYLCASSKKTANTEAFFGQGTRLTVV.

The CDR3 DNA is TGTGCCAGCAGTTACAACCAGGGGGCGATATCCTACGAGCAGTACTTC. It codes for CASSYNQGAISYEQYF. The chain couples TRBV6-5 to TRBJ2-7, with 8 nucleotides matching TRBD1. J was trimmed by 1 base and V by 2 bases; bases with no gene match: 7. The CDR3 extends over 16 amino acids. Germline V CDR1 and CDR2: MNHEY, SVGAGI.

This chain links TRBV5-1 with TRBJ2-1; 8 nucleotides align to TRBD2. Germline V gives CDR1 SGHRS, CDR2 YFSETQ. This CDR3 spans 15 amino acids. With 2 bases clipped from V and 9 bases from J, the junction kept 10 bases outside the gene matches. CDR3 bases: TGCGCCAGCAGCTTTGATCCAGCGGGAGAGGGTGAGCAGTTCTTC. Translating gives CASSFDPAGEGEQFF. The full variable domain, in which reference TRBV5-1 and TRBJ2-1 provide the parts outside the CDR3, is KAGVTQTPRYLIKTRGQQVTLSCSPISGHRSVSWYQQTPGQGLQFLFEYFSETQRNKGNFPGRFSGRQFSNSRSEMNVSTLELGDSALYLCASSFDPAGEGEQFFGPGTRLTVL.

This chain connects TRBV24-1 to TRBJ1-2; 9 bases map to TRBD1. The V segment lost 10 bases and the J segment 8 bases; nucleotides outside the gene matches: 10. The CDR3 is 13 amino acids. Germline CDR1 KGHDR, CDR2 SFDVKD. This chain's CDR3 is CATQQPGQGGYTF. The CDR3 bases are TGTGCCACTCAACAACCGGGACAGGGCGGCTACACCTTC.

The rearrangement uses TRBV6-2 or TRBV6-3 and TRBJ2-7; D might be TRBD2 (5 bases). The CDR3 runs 14 residues. CDR1 MNHEY and CDR2 SVGEGT come from the germline V gene. Trimming removed 2 bases at V and 3 bases at J, with 11 bases between. CDR3 nucleotide sequence: TGTGCCAGCAGTTACCGGGGAGATCTCTACGAGCAGTACTTC. This gives the protein CASSYRGDLYEQYF.

This clone was detected only a few times. Different DNA sequences within this sample yield the same CDR3. The chain is built from TRBV6-1 and TRBJ1-5; D gene unclear. The germline V gene encodes CDR1 MNHNS and CDR2 SASEGT. V was cut by 1 base and J by 4 bases, with 8 bases left in between. CDR3 length: 14 residues. The CDR3, as DNA: TGTGCCAGCAGTGAAGGAAGCTCTAATCAGCCCCAGCATTTT. This translates into CASSEGSSNQPQHF.

The chain is built from TRBV12-5 and TRBJ1-5, with 8 bases lining up with TRBD1. With V trimmed by 3 bases and J by 2 bases, 3 bases remained unmatched. Per the germline V gene, CDR1 is LGHNT and CDR2 is FRNRAP. The CDR3 has 15 residues. The CDR3 sequence: CASGFSGGGNQPQHF. CDR3 in DNA: TGTGCTAGTGGTTTCTCAGGGGGCGGCAATCAGCCCCAGCATTTT.

This clone showed up just a few times. The chain uses TRBV5-1 and TRBJ1-1; no reliable D call. CDR3 size: 13 residues. V dropped 2 bases and J dropped 0 bases, with 5 bases sitting between them. The germline CDR1 and CDR2 sequences are SGHRS and YFSETQ. The CDR3 reads CASSLTVNTEAFF. The DNA of the CDR3 is TGCGCCAGCAGCTTAACGGTGAACACTGAAGCTTTCTTT.

This clone was counted between two and nine times. In DNA, the CDR3 is TGTGCCTGGAGCGCCGGGACAGGGAAGGGAAACACCATATATTTT. Protein product: CAWSAGTGKGNTIYF. The chain combines TRBV30 with TRBJ1-3, with 9 bases aligning to TRBD1. After removal of 3 bases from V and 4 bases from J, the junction contained 7 bases not matched to a gene. The germline gives CDR1 GTSNPN, CDR2 SVGIG (reference sequence). This CDR3 contains 15 residues.

The chain has TRBV4-1 and TRBJ2-2; D is perhaps TRBD2 (5 bases). Germline loops: CDR1 MGHRA, CDR2 YSYEKL. This CDR3 has 16 amino acids. The V gene lost 2 bases and the J gene lost 5 bases, with 15 bases spanning the gap. CDR3 in amino acids: CASSQILRVGTGELFF. The CDR3, as DNA: TGCGCCAGCAGCCAAATTTTGAGGGTAGGGACCGGGGAGCTGTTTTTT.

The chain has TRBV28 and TRBJ1-2; no clear D gene. Germline CDR1 and CDR2: MDHEN and SYDVKM. The V end was cut by 6 bases, the J end by 2 bases, with 16 bases between. This CDR3 spans 15 amino acids. This chain's CDR3 is CASSPRAPPNYGYTF. In nucleotides, the CDR3 is TGTGCCAGCAGCCCCCGAGCCCCCCCAAACTATGGCTACACCTTC.

This chain links TRBV19 with TRBJ2-6; no definite D call. The CDR3 runs 15 residues. The V gene lost 3 bases and the J gene lost 2 bases, with 8 bases spanning the gap. Germline CDR1 and CDR2: LNHDA and SQIVND (reference sequence). CDR3 in amino acids: CASSIRHAGANVLTF. The DNA for the CDR3 is TGTGCCAGTAGTATCCGACATGCTGGGGCCAACGTCCTGACTTTC.

This clone has only a few counts. V is TRBV5-1 and J is TRBJ2-4, with a weak D call TRBD2 (6 bases). V lost 6 bases and J lost 9, with 22 bases in between. Germline assignment: CDR1 SGHRS and CDR2 YFSETQ. The CDR3 has 15 amino acids. CDR3 loop: CASTFGSGPVGIQYF. CDR3 nucleotides: TGCGCCAGCACCTTTGGCAGCGGGCCGGTTGGCATTCAGTACTTC.

The rearrangement joins TRBV11-2 to TRBJ1-4, with 8 bases identical to TRBD1. The CDR3 runs to 13 residues. With V trimmed by 5 bases and J by 5 bases, 1 base remained unmatched. In germline, CDR1 is SGHAT, CDR2 FQNNGV. The CDR3, as DNA: TGTGCCAGCAGCGGGGACAGGAATGAAAAACTGTTTTTT. Translation: CASSGDRNEKLFF.

This rearrangement joins TRBV7-2 to TRBJ1-2, with D hard to call. V lost 2 bases and J 3 bases, leaving 10 bases between the germline ends. Germline V gene data show CDR1 as SGHTA and CDR2 as FQGNSA. The CDR3 has 14 residues. The CDR3 here is CASSLLINHYGYTF. CDR3 sequence (DNA): TGTGCCAGCAGCTTACTAATCAATCACTATGGCTACACCTTC.

The V call is TRBV5-1, the J call TRBJ2-1; TRBD2 matches at 10 bases. The CDR3 is made up of 19 amino acids. CDR1 and CDR2 (germline): SGHRS, YFSETQ. The V segment lost 4 bases and the J segment 4 bases; nucleotides outside the gene matches: 17. The DNA for the CDR3 is TGCGCCAGCAGCCCCGACTTCAGGGGAGTAGCGGGGGGATACAATGAGCAGTTCTTC. The encoded protein is CASSPDFRGVAGGYNEQFF.

The chain has TRBV5-5 and TRBJ1-1; D is ambiguous. This CDR3 has 13 amino acids. Trimming shortened V by 0 bases and J by 5 bases, and 8 bases separated the two germline ends. Germline assignment: CDR1 SGHKS and CDR2 YYEKEE (reference sequence). DNA for the CDR3: TGTGCCAGCAGCTTGGGTGCCGGGACTGAAGCTTTCTTT. It codes for CASSLGAGTEAFF.

This chain uses TRBV12-3 or TRBV12-4 with TRBJ2-7, with D possibly matching TRBD2 (6 bases). V was trimmed by 8 bases and J by 1 base, leaving 9 bases between them. This CDR3 is built from 12 residues. CDR3 protein: CASWAGSYEQYF. In DNA, the CDR3 is TGTGCCAGCTGGGCGGGGTCCTACGAGCAGTACTTC.

The V call is TRBV18, the J call TRBJ2-1; 12 bases are shared with TRBD2. V gave up 2 bases and J gave up 8 bases; unmatched junction bases: 7. This CDR3 has 16 amino acids. The germline V gene has CDR1 KGHSH and CDR2 LQKENI. The CDR3 sequence: CASSPSWTSGIYEQFF. The CDR3 region has the DNA TGTGCCAGCTCACCAAGTTGGACTAGCGGGATCTATGAGCAGTTCTTC.

The chain is built from TRBV5-4 and TRBJ2-7, with 8 bases identical to TRBD2. V was clipped by 2 bases and J by 2 bases; unmatched bases: 21. The germline V gene has CDR1 SGHNT and CDR2 YYREEE (reference sequence). The CDR3 sequence is 20 residues long. The CDR3 sequence is CASSFFRQPSGSRTPYEQYF. In DNA form, the CDR3 reads TGTGCCAGCAGCTTCTTCCGCCAACCAAGCGGGAGTCGGACCCCCTACGAGCAGTACTTC.